These T cell receptor beta chains were read from a single sample in a study of T cells after yellow fever vaccination. TCRdb re-analysed the 5' RACE reads in MiXCR, keeping a single row per CDR3 protein. The sample consists of about 340,000 distinct CDR3 sequences, 3% to 4.5% of them appearing once. Here the sequenced sample was PBMCs, taken 5 days after the yellow fever booster vaccination. These receptors were obtained from a man aged 18-30 years who received the YFV17D yellow fever vaccine. CDR3s include the opening cysteine and the closing phenylalanine or tryptophan. A D gene is named only where the DNA matches it firmly. Clone size is given for some rows only: seen once, a few or many times, or a class if the clone is expanded.

>TRBJ2-1|.|few|TRBV7-9
CASSSPGRVGYNEQFF
TGTGCCAGCAGCTCCCCAGGCAGGGTCGGTTACAATGAGCAGTTCTTC
>TRBJ1-1|.|.|TRBV7-2
CASSLAWRGGMNTEAFF
TGTGCCAGCAGCTTAGCCTGGCGGGGAGGGATGAACACTGAAGCTTTCTTT
>TRBJ2-1|.|few|TRBV20-1
CSASGGRNRVDYNEQFF
TGCAGTGCATCGGGGGGCCGAAACAGGGTTGATTACAATGAGCAGTTCTTC
>TRBJ2-4|TRBD1|many|TRBV9
CASSVGSGGLAKNIQYF
TGTGCCAGCAGCGTAGGGTCAGGGGGCCTAGCCAAAAACATTCAGTACTTC
>TRBJ2-7|TRBD1|.|TRBV29-1
CSVGYTAGGYEQYF
TGCAGCGTTGGTTATACGGCAGGGGGTTACGAGCAGTACTTC
>TRBJ2-7|.|.|TRBV20-1
CSAPSPYEQYF
TGCAGTGCGCCCTCCCCCTACGAGCAGTACTTC
>TRBJ2-5|TRBD2|many|TRBV5-1
CASSNGLVWGQETQYF
TGCGCCAGCAGCAATGGACTAGTTTGGGGTCAAGAGACCCAGTACTTC
>TRBJ2-3|.|many|TRBV20-1
CSADTPGNFPDTQYF
TGCAGTGCTGATACTCCAGGGAATTTCCCAGATACGCAGTATTTT
>TRBJ1-1|.|many|TRBV29-1
CSVEGRLNTEAFF
TGCAGCGTTGAGGGCAGACTGAACACTGAAGCTTTCTTT
>TRBJ2-6|.|few|TRBV6-5
CASSYSRAGANVLTF
TGTGCCAGCAGTTACTCCCGGGCTGGGGCCAACGTCCTGACTTTC
>TRBJ1-1|.|many|TRBV6-5
CASSYRRPGTEAFF
TGTGCCAGCAGTTACCGTCGGCCAGGTACTGAAGCTTTCTTT
>TRBJ1-6|.|.|TRBV27
CASSPDYNSPLHF
TGTGCCAGCAGTCCGGATTATAATTCACCCCTCCACTTT
>TRBJ2-1|TRBD2|.|TRBV6-5
CASSYSGGGSYNEQFF
TGTGCCAGCAGTTACTCCGGCGGGGGATCCTACAATGAGCAGTTCTTC
>TRBJ1-5|TRBD1|.|TRBV10-3
CAIGDRDQPQHF
TGTGCCATCGGGGACAGGGATCAGCCCCAGCATTTT
>TRBJ2-5|TRBD1|many|TRBV29-1
CSVEDPWGQGAWETQYF
TGCAGCGTTGAAGATCCATGGGGACAGGGGGCCTGGGAGACCCAGTACTTC
>TRBJ1-2|.|few|TRBV5-1
CASSLWENNYGYTF
TGCGCCAGCAGCTTATGGGAAAACAACTATGGCTACACCTTC
>TRBJ2-7|TRBD1|few|TRBV5-1
CASSYQGVYEQYF
TGCGCCAGCAGCTATCAGGGGGTCTACGAGCAGTACTTC
>TRBJ1-2|.|.|TRBV4-2
CASSLAQSGLDGYTF
TGTGCCAGCAGCCTTGCCCAATCGGGCTTGGATGGCTACACCTTC
>TRBJ2-6|TRBD1|few|TRBV20-1
CSARWRDRGLVLTF
TGCAGTGCTAGATGGAGGGACAGGGGGCTCGTCCTGACTTTC
>TRBJ1-2|TRBD1|many|TRBV10-3
CAISVRDRENYGYTF
TGTGCCATCAGTGTACGGGACAGGGAAAACTATGGCTACACCTTC
>TRBJ2-1|.|few|TRBV28
CASSLGRALTEQFF
TGTGCCAGCAGTTTGGGCAGGGCGCTGACTGAGCAGTTCTTC
>TRBJ2-3|TRBD2|.|TRBV5-1
CASSLDSGGAPDTQYF
TGCGCCAGCAGCTTGGATAGCGGGGGGGCCCCAGATACGCAGTATTTT
>TRBJ2-3|TRBD2|few|TRBV6-1
CASVPGLAGGSSDTQYF
TGTGCCAGCGTCCCGGGACTAGCGGGGGGGAGTTCAGATACGCAGTATTTT
>TRBJ2-7|TRBD1|.|TRBV12-5
CASGLTPGQGGYEQYF
TGTGCTAGTGGTTTGACTCCGGGACAGGGCGGCTACGAGCAGTACTTC
>TRBJ2-2|TRBD1|.|TRBV20-1
CSATLTPGQGLAGSAGELFF
TGCAGTGCTACATTAACGCCGGGACAGGGCCTCGCAGGTTCCGCCGGGGAGCTGTTTTTT
>TRBJ2-4|TRBD1|many|TRBV4-3
CASSQARTGGWSKNIQYF
TGCGCCAGCAGCCAAGCCCGGACAGGGGGCTGGTCCAAAAACATTCAGTACTTC
>TRBJ2-7|.|many|TRBV12-3/TRBV12-4
CASSLSYSSYEQYF
TGTGCCAGCAGTTTAAGCTATTCCTCCTACGAGCAGTACTTC
>TRBJ2-5|TRBD1|many|TRBV7-8
CASRLSGQSGETQYF
TGTGCCAGCAGGCTATCGGGACAGTCAGGAGAGACCCAGTACTTC
>TRBJ2-7|.|many|TRBV27
CASRGAANHEQYF
TGTGCCAGCAGGGGGGCAGCCAACCACGAGCAGTACTTC
>TRBJ2-5|.|.|TRBV5-1
CASSFGQGGQETQYF
TGCGCCAGCAGCTTCGGGCAGGGAGGCCAAGAGACCCAGTACTTC
>TRBJ2-3|.|many|TRBV28
CASSIPPGNTQYF
TGTGCCAGCAGTATACCCCCTGGGAATACGCAGTATTTT
>TRBJ1-2|.|.|TRBV30
CAWSTGIRGYTF
TGTGCCTGGAGTACAGGGATCCGGGGCTACACCTTC
>TRBJ2-2|.|many|TRBV12-3/TRBV12-4
CASSSSYTGELFF
TGTGCCAGCAGTTCGAGCTACACCGGGGAGCTGTTTTTT
>TRBJ2-3|.|.|TRBV10-3
CAIAKGGSLSTDTQYF
TGTGCCATCGCCAAAGGGGGATCATTGAGCACAGATACGCAGTATTTT
>TRBJ2-2|TRBD1|few|TRBV29-1
CSVRGQTGELFF
TGCAGCGTTAGGGGGCAAACCGGGGAGCTGTTTTTT
>TRBJ2-2|.|.|TRBV20-1
CSASKAENTGELFF
TGCAGTGCTAGTAAGGCGGAAAACACCGGGGAGCTGTTTTTT
>TRBJ2-1|.|many|TRBV7-6
CASSLAVLAYNEQFF
TGTGCCAGCAGCTTAGCCGTACTTGCCTACAATGAGCAGTTCTTC
>TRBJ1-1|.|many|TRBV9
CASSVGGANTEAFF
TGTGCCAGCAGCGTAGGGGGCGCGAACACTGAAGCTTTCTTT
>TRBJ2-7|.|many|TRBV7-9
CASSLVGGGAYEQYF
TGTGCCAGCAGCTTAGTGGGTGGTGGGGCCTACGAGCAGTACTTC
>TRBJ1-2|TRBD1|many|TRBV6-5
CASSMDRGHYGYTF
TGTGCCAGCAGTATGGACAGGGGCCACTATGGCTACACCTTC
>TRBJ1-1|.|.|TRBV5-4
CASSWSGSTEAFF
TGTGCCAGCAGCTGGTCAGGGAGCACTGAAGCTTTCTTT
>TRBJ1-1|.|many|TRBV27
CASSPYISAGRGGTEAFF
TGTGCCAGCAGTCCCTATATCTCGGCAGGGCGAGGCGGGACTGAAGCTTTCTTT
>TRBJ2-1|TRBD1|.|TRBV3-1
CASSQDHGDRDSYNEQFF
TGTGCCAGCAGCCAAGATCATGGGGACAGGGATTCTTACAATGAGCAGTTCTTC
>TRBJ2-2|.|.|TRBV4-1
CASSQESRYTGELFF
TGCGCCAGCAGCCAAGAGTCTCGGTACACCGGGGAGCTGTTTTTT
>TRBJ1-2|.|.|TRBV5-1
CASSLGGWTVGYGYTF
TGCGCCAGCAGCTTGGGAGGCTGGACAGTCGGCTATGGCTACACCTTC
>TRBJ2-5|.|.|TRBV12-3/TRBV12-4
CASSQDRIQETQYF
TGTGCCAGCAGCCAGGACAGAATCCAAGAGACCCAGTACTTC
>TRBJ1-5|.|.|TRBV2
CASRGGDTHNQPQHF
TGTGCCAGCAGGGGGGGGGACACTCACAATCAGCCCCAGCATTTT
>TRBJ1-1|.|.|TRBV18
CASSPPSRSPYEAEAFF
TGTGCCAGCTCACCACCAAGTAGATCCCCTTATGAGGCTGAAGCTTTCTTT
>TRBJ2-5|.|.|TRBV7-7
CASSFTPSGETQYF
TGTGCCAGCAGCTTTACTCCCTCCGGGGAGACCCAGTACTTC